The entry below gives a single TCR beta chain sequence along with its context. The target antigen is unknown. Repertoires were generated with immunoSEQ multiplex PCR, while TCRdb's copy carries only in-frame clones and drops some. The sample lists roughly 150,000 clones; approximately 90% were seen once. This entry belongs to a study of T cell responses to AZD1222 COVID-19 vaccine. General study points: Nearly half of unique spike-specific TCRs reportedly avoided B.1.351 and B.1.1.7 mutated regions. Breadth and depth of Spike-specific TCRs rose after two AZD1222 doses. The repertoires were collected only after the peak T cell response.

This CDR3 comprises 15 residues. The V gene end was trimmed by 5 bases and the J gene end by 7 bases; junction bases not matched to a gene: 9. The V gene's germline CDR1 is SGHTA and CDR2 FQGNSA. The specimen was peripheral blood, collected on day 0 of AZD1222 vaccination. The receptor comes from an adult in good health. The chain uses TRBV7-2 and TRBJ1-4, with 8 nucleotides matching TRBD1. The CDR3 DNA sequence: TGTGCCAGCAGCGCCGGACAGGGCGTCGGTGAAAAACTGTTTTTT. Its translation is CASSAGQGVGEKLFF.